Ten or more counts support the clone carrying this T cell receptor (beta chain). What it binds is unknown. The sample originates from a study of response to subunit inactivated influenza vaccine. Study results and caveats: The authors proposed limited new T cell recruitment per seasonal influenza vaccination.

This CDR3 is built from 14 residues. Trimming stripped 1 base from V and 2 bases from J, with 9 bases between. Germline V gene sequence: CDR1 MNHEY, CDR2 SVGAGI. MiXCR, applied by TCRdb to the RT-PCR reads, yields one record per CDR3 protein. The table includes about half a million distinct CDR3 sequences, 7.6% detected once. Source: PBMCs from blood, taken around 25 months after vaccination. The receptor was derived from a man in his fifties or sixties who received an inactivated influenza vaccine. This rearrangement joins TRBV6-5 to TRBJ2-7; D remains ambiguous. The chain's CDR3 is CASSYLGHPYEQYF. CDR3 nucleotide sequence: TGTGCCAGCAGTTACTTAGGGCACCCCTACGAGCAGTACTTC.